The 2 T cell receptor beta chains below all came from one sample that was sequenced in a study of blood T cell repertoires in COVID-19. The protocol was immunoSEQ multiplex PCR, while the TCRdb copy is restricted to in-frame clones and leaves out a portion. This sample has around 300,000 clones; roughly nine tenths occur once, and the top ten carry 1.5% to 2%. Source material: PBMCs or T cells enriched from blood (not recorded which). The receptors here all came from a woman in her sixties or seventies who had recovered from COVID-19.

The chain uses TRBV7-2 and TRBJ1-2; D uncertain. Trimming stripped 0 bases from V and 8 bases from J, with 19 bases between. The CDR3 is 16 residues long. The germline V gene has CDR1 SGHTA and CDR2 FQGNSA. CDR3 in DNA: TGTGCCAGCAGCTTAGCGGGAGGAACAACAAGTCTAGGCTACACCTTC. Its translation: CASSLAGGTTSLGYTF.

This rearrangement joins TRBV18 to TRBJ2-2; 11 bases fit TRBD1. CDR1 is KGHSH and CDR2 is LQKENI in the germline V gene. V shed 4 bases, J shed 7 bases, and the junction held 14 bases outside the gene matches. This CDR3 region has 18 residues. The DNA of the CDR3 is TGTGCCAGCTCACTGCAGAGGAGGACAGGGGGCTACGACGGGGAGCTGTTTTTT. It encodes CASSLQRRTGGYDGELFF.